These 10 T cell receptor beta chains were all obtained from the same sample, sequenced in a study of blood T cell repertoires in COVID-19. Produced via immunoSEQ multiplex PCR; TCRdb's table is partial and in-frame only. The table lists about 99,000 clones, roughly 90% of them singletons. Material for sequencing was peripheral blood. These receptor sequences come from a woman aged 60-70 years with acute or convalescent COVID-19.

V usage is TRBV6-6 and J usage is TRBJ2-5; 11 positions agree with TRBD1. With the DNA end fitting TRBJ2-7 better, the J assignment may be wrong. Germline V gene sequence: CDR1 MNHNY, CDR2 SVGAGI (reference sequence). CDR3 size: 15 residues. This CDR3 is CASRELGTGGNEQYF. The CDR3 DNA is TGTGCCAGCAGGGAACTCGGGACAGGGGGGAACGAGCAGTACTTC.

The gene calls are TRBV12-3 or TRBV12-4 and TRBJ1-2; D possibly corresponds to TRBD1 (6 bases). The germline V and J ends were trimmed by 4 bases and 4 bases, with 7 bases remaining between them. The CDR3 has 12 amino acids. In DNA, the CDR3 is TGTGCCAGCAGTTCGGACAGCTATGGCTACACCTTC. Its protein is CASSSDSYGYTF.

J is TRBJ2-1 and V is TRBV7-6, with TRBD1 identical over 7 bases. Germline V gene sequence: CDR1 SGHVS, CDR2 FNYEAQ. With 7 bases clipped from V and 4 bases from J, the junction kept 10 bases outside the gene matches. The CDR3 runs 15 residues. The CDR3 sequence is CASTQQGSRYNEQFF. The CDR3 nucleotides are TGTGCCAGCACCCAACAGGGGTCCCGATACAATGAGCAGTTCTTC.

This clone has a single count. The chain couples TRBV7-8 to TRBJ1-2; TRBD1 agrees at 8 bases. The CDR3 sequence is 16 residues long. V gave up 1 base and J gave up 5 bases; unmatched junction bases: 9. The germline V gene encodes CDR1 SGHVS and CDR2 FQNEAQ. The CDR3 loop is CASSLVFGQGSYGYTF. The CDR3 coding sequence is TGTGCCAGCAGCTTAGTTTTTGGACAGGGATCTTATGGCTACACCTTC.

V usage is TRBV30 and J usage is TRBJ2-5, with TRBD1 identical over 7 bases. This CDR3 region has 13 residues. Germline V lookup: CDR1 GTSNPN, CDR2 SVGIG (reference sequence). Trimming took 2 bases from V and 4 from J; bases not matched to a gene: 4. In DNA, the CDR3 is TGTGCCTGGAGTCGAGGGGGCGTAGAGACCCAGTACTTC. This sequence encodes CAWSRGGVETQYF. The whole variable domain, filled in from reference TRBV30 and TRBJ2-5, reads SQTIHQWPATLVQPVGSPLSLECTVEGTSNPNLYWYRQAAGRGLQLLFYSVGIGQISSEVPQNLSASRPQDRQFILSSKKLLLSDSGFYLCAWSRGGVETQYFGPGTRLLVL.

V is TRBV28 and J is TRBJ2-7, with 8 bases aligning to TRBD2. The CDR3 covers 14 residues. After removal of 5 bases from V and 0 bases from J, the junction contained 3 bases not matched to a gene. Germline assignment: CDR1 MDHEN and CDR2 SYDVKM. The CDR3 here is CASSSSGSSYEQYF. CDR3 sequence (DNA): TGTGCCAGCAGTAGCAGCGGGAGCTCCTACGAGCAGTACTTC. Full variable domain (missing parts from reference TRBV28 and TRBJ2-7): DVKVTQSSRYLVKRTGEKVFLECVQDMDHENMFWYRQDPGLGLRLIYFSYDVKMKEKGDIPEGYSVSREKKERFSLILESASTNQTSMYLCASSSSGSSYEQYFGPGTRLTVT.

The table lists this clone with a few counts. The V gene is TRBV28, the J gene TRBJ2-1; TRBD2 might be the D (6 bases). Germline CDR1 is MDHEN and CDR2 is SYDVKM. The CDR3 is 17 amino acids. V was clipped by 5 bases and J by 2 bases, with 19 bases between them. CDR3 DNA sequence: TGTGCCAGCAGTCTATTCCGGGAGAGGGTAACCTACAATGAGCAGTTCTTC. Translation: CASSLFRERVTYNEQFF. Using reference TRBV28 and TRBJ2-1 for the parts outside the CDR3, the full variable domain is DVKVTQSSRYLVKRTGEKVFLECVQDMDHENMFWYRQDPGLGLRLIYFSYDVKMKEKGDIPEGYSVSREKKERFSLILESASTNQTSMYLCASSLFRERVTYNEQFFGPGTRLTVL.

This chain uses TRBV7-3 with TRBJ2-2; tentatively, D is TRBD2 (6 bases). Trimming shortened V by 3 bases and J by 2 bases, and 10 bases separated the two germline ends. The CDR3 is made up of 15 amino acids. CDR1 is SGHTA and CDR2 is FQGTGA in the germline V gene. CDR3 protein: CASSFGGVNTGELFF. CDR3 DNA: TGTGCCAGCAGCTTTGGCGGGGTTAACACCGGGGAGCTGTTTTTT.

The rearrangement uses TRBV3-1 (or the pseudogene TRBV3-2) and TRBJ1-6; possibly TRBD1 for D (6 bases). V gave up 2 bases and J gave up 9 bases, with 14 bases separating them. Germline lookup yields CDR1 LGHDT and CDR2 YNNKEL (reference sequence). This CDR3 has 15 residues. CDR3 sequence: CASSQPQGKGSPLHF. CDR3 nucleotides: TGTGCCAGCAGCCAACCCCAGGGGAAGGGTTCACCCCTCCACTTT.

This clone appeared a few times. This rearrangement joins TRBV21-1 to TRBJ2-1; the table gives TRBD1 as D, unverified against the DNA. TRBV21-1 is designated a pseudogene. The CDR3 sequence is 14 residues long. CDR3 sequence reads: CARWEGTEYNEQFF. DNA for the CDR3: TGTGCCCGCTGGGAAGGGACAGAGTACAATGAGCAGTTCTTC.